Presented here are 10 T cell receptor beta chains from one specimen sequenced in a study of regulatory T cells in long-lasting Graves disease. Time point noted: persistent/refractory GD, antithyroid drugs over 5 years with positive TRAb. The TCR library was made from RNA that had been extracted from PBMCs in TRIzol. For TCR beta, libraries came from iRepertoire HTBI primers and Arm-PCR of CDR3 regions. TCRdb itself ran the multiplex PCR reads through MiXCR, one entry per CDR3 protein. The profile covers 450,000 or so distinct CDR3 sequences, with around 21% appearing a single time and roughly 8% taken by the ten largest. The source material was peripheral blood mononuclear cells (PBMCs), sampled when the disease was refractory, from a patient treated with antithyroid drugs. These receptors were taken from a female donor with Graves disease.

This clonotype was counted only a few times. The chain links TRBV12-3 or TRBV12-4 to TRBJ1-1; the D gene is possibly TRBD1 (5 bases). The CDR3 totals 14 residues. V dropped 3 bases and J dropped 6 bases, with 14 bases sitting between them. For the CDR3, the DNA is TGTGCCAGCAGTTTCGGGGGTCTTGCCGCTGAAGCTTTCTTT. Translating gives CASSFGGLAAEAFF.

This chain links TRBV5-6 with TRBJ2-5; tentatively, D is TRBD2 (7 bases). This CDR3 region has 16 residues. Deletions cut 1 base from V and 5 bases from J, with 18 bases between. CDR1 and CDR2 (germline): SGHDT, YYEEEE. The CDR3 protein is CASSLPLPRGGETQYF. The DNA for the CDR3 is TGTGCCAGCAGCTTGCCACTACCGAGGGGGGGGGAGACCCAGTACTTC.

The sample holds one count of this clonotype. The chain combines TRBV5-6 with TRBJ2-6; unclear D gene. Per the germline V gene, CDR1 is SGHDT and CDR2 is YYEEEE. This CDR3 region has 15 residues. Trimming stripped 4 bases from V and 4 bases from J, with 12 bases between. This CDR3 reads CASSPGPRGANVLTF. The CDR3 DNA reads TGTGCCAGCAGCCCCGGCCCGAGGGGGGCCAACGTCCTGACTTTC.

There are a few counts of this clonotype. The V gene is TRBV11-2, the J gene TRBJ2-1, with 7 bases lining up with TRBD2. The CDR3 covers 18 residues. Trimming cost V 5 bases and J 5 bases; bases outside gene matches: 18. Germline-derived CDR1 and CDR2 are SGHAT and FQNNGV. CDR3 loop: CASSPPTPPGLRNNEQFF. In DNA form, the CDR3 reads TGTGCCAGCAGCCCACCAACACCACCGGGACTAAGAAACAATGAGCAGTTCTTC.

This clonotype appeared many times. The CDR3 sequence: CASGGGRLYEQYF. Written as DNA, the CDR3 is TGTGCCAGCGGAGGCGGGAGGCTCTACGAGCAGTACTTC. V is TRBV6-1 and J is TRBJ2-7; the match to TRBD2 covers 8 bases. This CDR3 spans 13 amino acids. V lost 8 bases to trimming and J lost 3 bases; unmatched junction nucleotides: 6. Per germline, CDR1 MNHNS and CDR2 SASEGT.

Note on this clonotype: At one end, the junction sequence differs from germline, possibly due to a read error. The CDR3, as DNA: TGTGCCAGCAGACCCAAAGGACCCTACGAGCAGTACTTC. Translated: CASRPKGPYEQYF. J is TRBJ2-7 and V is TRBV5-1, with D hard to call. The V gene's germline CDR1 is SGHRS and CDR2 YFSETQ. The CDR3 loop spans 13 amino acids.

The table lists this clonotype with a few counts. This chain uses TRBV2 with TRBJ2-1, with D tentatively TRBD1 (5 bases). The CDR3 is 15 amino acids. Looked up from germline, CDR1 is SNHLY and CDR2 is FYNNEI. Trimming took 3 bases from V and 8 from J, leaving 17 bases between them. As DNA, the CDR3 is TGTGCCAGCAGTGATAGATTCAACTCCAGGGATGAGCAGTTCTTC. It is translated as CASSDRFNSRDEQFF.

V usage is TRBV9 and J usage is TRBJ1-1; D possibly corresponds to TRBD1 (6 bases). V lost 4 bases, J lost 4 bases, and 14 bases lay in between. Germline assignment: CDR1 SGDLS and CDR2 YYNGEE. The CDR3 consists of 14 residues. The CDR3 nucleotides read TGTGCCAGCAGCCACAGGGCCTCGGGCACTGAAGCTTTCTTT. Protein product: CASSHRASGTEAFF.

This clonotype was seen a handful of times. The chain has TRBV6-1 and TRBJ1-5, with D maybe TRBD1 (5 bases). Trimming shortened V by 7 bases and J by 7 bases, and 14 bases separated the two germline ends. This CDR3 has 13 amino acids. CDR1 MNHNS and CDR2 SASEGT come from the germline V gene. The CDR3 region has the DNA TGTGCCAGCACCGCAGGGTCGGGACAGCCCCAGCATTTT. This encodes CASTAGSGQPQHF.

The chain carries TRBV6-1 and TRBJ2-7; D possibly corresponds to TRBD2 (6 bases). Germline values: CDR1 MNHNS, CDR2 SASEGT. Trimming left V 8 bases short and J 2 bases short, with 16 bases between. The CDR3 length is 14 residues. CDR3: CASSRDSKTYEQYF. In nucleotides, the CDR3 is TGTGCCAGCTCCAGGGACTCCAAGACCTACGAGCAGTACTTC.